The T cell receptor (beta chain) described here comes from a study of shared clonotypes between healthy human individuals. The assay was immunoSEQ multiplex PCR, and TCRdb's table has in-frame clones only and misses some. There are approximately 530,000 clones in the sample; less than 96% occur only once, and about 0.064% lies in the top ten. The CDR3 extends over 15 amino acids. The V gene's germline CDR1 is KGHSH and CDR2 LQKENI. With 0 bases removed from V and 1 base from J, the gap between germline ends came to 8 bases. This chain links TRBV18 with TRBJ2-3; D gene uncertain. The source of this sequence is a woman in her twenties or thirties in good health. Sequencing was done on a sample of naive CD4+ T cells sorted from blood. Stated subset: CD45RA+ positively selected. The CDR3: CASSPPVSGTDTQYF. CDR3 in DNA: TGTGCCAGCTCACCACCGGTCAGCGGCACAGATACGCAGTATTTT.